The 15 T cell receptor beta chains given below trace back to one sample, sequenced in a study of blood T cells in healthy people across ages. The authors ran a second PCR of about 6 to 11 cycles using a sample-barcoded 5' primer and a J-beta primer mix. A single record per CDR3 protein comes from TCRdb applying MiXCR to the 5' RACE reads. There are approximately 1,700,000 distinct CDR3 sequences in the sample; around 40% occur only once, and 23% lies in the top ten. Sequences were obtained from blood. These receptors were obtained from a human donor in good health.

The CDR3: CASSEYDGPGQPQHF. CDR3 nucleotides: TGTGCCAGCAGTGAATACGACGGGCCTGGGCAGCCCCAGCATTTT. J is TRBJ1-5 and V is TRBV25-1, with unresolved D. The length of the CDR3 is 15 residues. Trimming took 0 bases from V and 7 from J, leaving 13 bases between them. In germline, CDR1 is MGHDK, CDR2 SYGVNS.

This clonotype was observed once. V gene TRBV28 combines with J gene TRBJ1-1; 7 bases align to TRBD1. After removal of 5 bases from V and 3 bases from J, the junction contained 9 bases not matched to a gene. The germline V gene encodes CDR1 MDHEN and CDR2 SYDVKM. The CDR3 spans 15 residues. CDR3 coding DNA: TGTGCCAGCAGTGGATTCGACAGGGAGGACACTGAAGCTTTCTTT. Its translation: CASSGFDREDTEAFF.

This chain uses TRBV6-6 with TRBJ2-1; D not resolved. Germline lookup yields CDR1 MNHNY and CDR2 SVGAGI (reference sequence). There are 16 residues in the CDR3. Deletions cut 2 bases from V and 3 bases from J, with 14 bases between. The CDR3 loop reads CASSYVRLSDYNEQFF. CDR3 sequence (DNA): TGTGCCAGCAGTTACGTCAGGTTATCGGACTACAATGAGCAGTTCTTC.

About this clonotype itself: The junction departs from germline at one end; a sequencing error may be responsible. V and J are TRBV28 and TRBJ2-2; D is possibly TRBD2 (6 bases). The CDR3 covers 14 residues. Germline V CDR1 and CDR2: MDHEN, SYDVKM. The CDR3 nucleotides read TGTGCCAGCAGTTTTGCTGGTGGCGGCGGGAAGCTGTTTTTT. It codes for CASSFAGGGGKLFF.

A note on this clonotype: One junction end disagrees with the germline gene, perhaps due to a read error. The chain uses TRBV6-5 and TRBJ2-3; 11 positions match TRBD2. In germline, CDR1 is MNHEY, CDR2 SVGAGI. CDR3 length equals 15 residues. The CDR3 protein is CASSITSGGTDTRYF. The CDR3 DNA sequence: TGTGCCAGCAGTATCACTAGCGGGGGCACAGATACGCGGTATTTT.

The chain combines TRBV11-1 with TRBJ1-1; D unclear. CDR1 and CDR2 from the germline V gene are SGHAT and FQDESV (reference sequence). The CDR3 extends over 14 amino acids. Trimming took 0 bases from V and 3 from J, leaving 8 bases between them. The CDR3 spells CASSLALEYTEAFF. CDR3 sequence (DNA): TGTGCCAGCAGCTTAGCGCTCGAGTACACTGAAGCTTTCTTT.

V usage is TRBV12-3 or TRBV12-4 and J usage is TRBJ2-5; 8 nucleotides align to TRBD2. V dropped 8 bases and J dropped 4; count of bases not matched to a gene: 15. This CDR3 is 16 amino acids long. In DNA, the CDR3 is TGTGCCAGCGGGTCCCTTGTGGCGGGGGGAGGAGAGACCCAGTACTTC. Its translation is CASGSLVAGGGETQYF.

This clonotype was counted only a few times. This chain links TRBV5-5 with TRBJ2-1; D gene ambiguous. The V end was cut by 5 bases, the J end by 7 bases, with 16 bases between. The CDR3 extends over 14 amino acids. CDR1 SGHKS and CDR2 YYEKEE come from the germline V gene (reference sequence). The CDR3 is CASSFRGETNEQFF. The CDR3 DNA reads TGTGCCAGCAGTTTTAGAGGAGAGACGAATGAGCAGTTCTTC. The variable domain in full, completed from reference TRBV5-5 and TRBJ2-1, reads DAGVTQSPTHLIKTRGQQVTLRCSPISGHKSVSWYQQVLGQGPQFIFQYYEKEERGRGNFPDRFSARQFPNYSSELNVNALLLGDSALYLCASSFRGETNEQFFGPGTRLTVL.

This clonotype appeared a few times. V gene TRBV7-2 combines with J gene TRBJ2-4, with D perhaps matching TRBD1 (5 bases). Germline V gene lookup returns CDR1 SGHTA and CDR2 FQGNSA. The CDR3 runs 16 residues. The V and J ends lost 3 bases and 0 bases respectively, with 12 bases between them. The CDR3 nucleotides are TGTGCCAGCAGCTTCGACAGAACGCTAGCCAAAAACATTCAGTACTTC. Its translation: CASSFDRTLAKNIQYF.

There are a few counts of this clonotype. The chain carries TRBV7-2 and TRBJ2-1; possible D gene TRBD1, 6 bases. Germline V gene sequence: CDR1 SGHTA, CDR2 FQGNSA. The CDR3 sequence is 17 residues long. Deletions cut 2 bases from V and 2 bases from J, with 16 bases between. This CDR3 is CASSLWSDRTTYNEQFF. CDR3 bases: TGTGCCAGCAGCTTATGGAGCGACAGGACGACCTACAATGAGCAGTTCTTC.

The V call is TRBV4-1, the J call TRBJ2-1, with D tentatively TRBD1 (5 bases). The germline V and J ends were trimmed by 4 bases and 2 bases, with 12 bases remaining between them. The CDR3 is 15 residues long. Germline V lookup: CDR1 MGHRA, CDR2 YSYEKL. CDR3 nucleotide sequence: TGCGCCAGCAGCCGATTGACGACAGCCTACAATGAGCAGTTCTTC. Translating it yields CASSRLTTAYNEQFF.

The J gene is TRBJ1-2, the V gene TRBV6-6, with a possible D match to TRBD1 (6 bases). Trimming took off 5 bases at V and 6 bases at J, with 19 bases between the two ends. Germline CDR1 and CDR2: MNHNY and SVGAGI (reference sequence). This CDR3 spans 15 amino acids. The CDR3 is CASSKFEQGRDGYTF. The DNA for the CDR3 is TGTGCCAGCAGTAAATTTGAACAGGGAAGAGATGGCTACACCTTC.

The V call is TRBV4-3, the J call TRBJ2-3, with D unresolved. The germline CDR1 and CDR2 sequences are LGHNA and YSLEER. V was shortened by 0 bases and J by 6 bases, with 10 bases between the two germline ends. CDR3 length: 14 amino acids. CDR3: CASSQDLKGDTQYF. The CDR3 DNA reads as TGCGCCAGCAGCCAAGACCTCAAGGGTGATACGCAGTATTTT.

The gene calls are TRBV4-3 and TRBJ1-1; D is uncertain. V was trimmed by 0 bases and J by 5 bases, leaving 19 bases between them. The CDR3 is 17 residues long. Germline assignment: CDR1 LGHNA and CDR2 YSLEER. CDR3 residues: CASSQDRSGPERTEAFF. The CDR3 coding sequence is TGCGCCAGCAGCCAAGATAGGTCAGGTCCCGAACGGACTGAAGCTTTCTTT.

The chain links TRBV29-1 to TRBJ2-4, with D perhaps matching TRBD1 (5 bases). The J call may not be correct, given that the DNA end is closer to TRBJ2-7. Germline V gene data show CDR1 as SQVTM and CDR2 as ANQGSEA. The CDR3 totals 13 residues. The CDR3 loop is CSVDPGMGYEQYF. DNA of the CDR3: TGCAGCGTTGATCCAGGGATGGGCTACGAGCAGTACTTC.